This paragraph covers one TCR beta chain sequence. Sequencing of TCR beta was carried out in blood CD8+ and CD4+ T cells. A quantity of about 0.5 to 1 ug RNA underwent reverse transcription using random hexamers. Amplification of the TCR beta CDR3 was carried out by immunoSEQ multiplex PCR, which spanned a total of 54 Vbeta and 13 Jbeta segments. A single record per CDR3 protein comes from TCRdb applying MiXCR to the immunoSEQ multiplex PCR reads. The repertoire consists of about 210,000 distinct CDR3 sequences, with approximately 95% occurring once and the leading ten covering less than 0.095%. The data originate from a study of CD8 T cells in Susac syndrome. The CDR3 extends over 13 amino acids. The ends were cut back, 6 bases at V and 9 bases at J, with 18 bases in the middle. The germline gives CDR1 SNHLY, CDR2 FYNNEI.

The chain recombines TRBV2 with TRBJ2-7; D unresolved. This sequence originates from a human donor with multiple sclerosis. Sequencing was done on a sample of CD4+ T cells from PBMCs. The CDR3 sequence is CASSPIPSGVQYF. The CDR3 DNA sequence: TGTGCCAGCAGCCCCATACCCTCTGGAGTGCAGTACTTC.